This T cell receptor (beta chain) was identified during a study of OX40 agonist ivuxolimab in advanced cancers. Study overall: Patients treated during dose escalation were battling hepatocellular carcinoma, melanoma, renal cell or head and neck cancer.

V shed 7 bases and J shed 6 bases, with 22 bases lying between them. This CDR3 region has 16 residues. Germline V gene lookup returns CDR1 MDHEN and CDR2 SYDVKM. Clones were sequenced by immunoSEQ multiplex PCR, and TCRdb holds only the in-frame ones, with some missing. Of 90,000 to 100,000 clones listed, less than 90% are singletons. This receptor was obtained from an adult with an advanced solid tumor such as melanoma, head and neck, liver or kidney cancer. The V call is TRBV28, the J call TRBJ1-5; D is ambiguous. The sample consisted of CD4+ or CD8+ T cells sorted from blood, taken in a trial of the OX40 agonist ivuxolimab. The CDR3: CASTFWRSKGSQPQHF. CDR3 in DNA: TGTGCCAGCACCTTCTGGAGGTCAAAAGGGAGTCAGCCCCAGCATTTT.